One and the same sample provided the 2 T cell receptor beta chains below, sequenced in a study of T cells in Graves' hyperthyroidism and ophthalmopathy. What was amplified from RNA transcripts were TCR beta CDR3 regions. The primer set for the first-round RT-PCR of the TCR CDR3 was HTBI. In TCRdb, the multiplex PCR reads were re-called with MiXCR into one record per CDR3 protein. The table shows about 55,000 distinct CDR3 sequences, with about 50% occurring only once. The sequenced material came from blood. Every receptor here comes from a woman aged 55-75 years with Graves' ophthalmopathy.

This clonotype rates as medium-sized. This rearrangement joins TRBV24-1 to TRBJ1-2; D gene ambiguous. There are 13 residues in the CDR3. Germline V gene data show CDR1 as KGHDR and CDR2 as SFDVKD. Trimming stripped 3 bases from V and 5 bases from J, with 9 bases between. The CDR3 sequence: CATSDERAYGYTF. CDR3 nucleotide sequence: TGTGCCACCAGTGATGAGAGGGCGTATGGCTACACCTTC.

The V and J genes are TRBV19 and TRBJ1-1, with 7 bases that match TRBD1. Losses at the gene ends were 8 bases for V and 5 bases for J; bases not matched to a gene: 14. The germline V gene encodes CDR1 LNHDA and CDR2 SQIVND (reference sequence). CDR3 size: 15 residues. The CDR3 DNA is TGTGCCAGTTCCCGCGACGACAGGGTGGAAACTGAAGCTTTCTTT. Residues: CASSRDDRVETEAFF.